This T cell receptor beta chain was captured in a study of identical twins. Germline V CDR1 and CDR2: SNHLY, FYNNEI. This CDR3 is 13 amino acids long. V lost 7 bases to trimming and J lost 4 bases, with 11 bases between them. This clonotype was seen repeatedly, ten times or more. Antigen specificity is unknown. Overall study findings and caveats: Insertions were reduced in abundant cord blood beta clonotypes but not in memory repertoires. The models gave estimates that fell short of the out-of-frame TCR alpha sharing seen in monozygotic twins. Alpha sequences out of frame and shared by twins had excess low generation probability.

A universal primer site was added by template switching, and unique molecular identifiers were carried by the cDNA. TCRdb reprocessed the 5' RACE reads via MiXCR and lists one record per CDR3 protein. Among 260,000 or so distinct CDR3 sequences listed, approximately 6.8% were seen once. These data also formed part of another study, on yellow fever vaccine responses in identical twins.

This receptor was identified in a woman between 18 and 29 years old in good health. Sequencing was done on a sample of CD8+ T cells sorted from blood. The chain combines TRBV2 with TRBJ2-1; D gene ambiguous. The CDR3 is CASNTGSYNEQFF. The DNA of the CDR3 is TGTGCCAGCAATACGGGCTCGTACAATGAGCAGTTCTTC.